The 10 T cell receptor beta chains presented below share a single source sample, sequenced in a study of blood T cell repertoires in COVID-19. This table comes from immunoSEQ multiplex PCR, and its TCRdb copy is limited to in-frame clones, with some not included. Of under 300,000 clones listed, roughly 88% are singletons. The sequencing sample was made of peripheral blood. The receptors were sampled from a man aged 35-49 years who had recovered from COVID-19.

The genes are TRBV5-1 and TRBJ2-1; 10 positions match TRBD2. With 0 bases clipped from V and 2 bases from J, the junction kept 2 bases outside the gene matches. Germline V gene lookup returns CDR1 SGHRS and CDR2 YFSETQ. The CDR3 length is 16 residues. CDR3 DNA sequence: TGCGCCAGCAGCTTGGCTAGCGGGAGCACCTACAATGAGCAGTTCTTC. It encodes CASSLASGSTYNEQFF. The variable domain in full, completed from reference TRBV5-1 and TRBJ2-1, reads KAGVTQTPRYLIKTRGQQVTLSCSPISGHRSVSWYQQTPGQGLQFLFEYFSETQRNKGNFPGRFSGRQFSNSRSEMNVSTLELGDSALYLCASSLASGSTYNEQFFGPGTRLTVL.

This clone was counted a few times. CDR3 bases: TGCGCCAGCAGCCAAGTTATAGACAGGGTCGGCAATCAGCCCCAGCATTTT. Protein: CASSQVIDRVGNQPQHF. This chain connects TRBV4-1 to TRBJ1-5; 7 nucleotides match TRBD1. CDR3 length: 17 amino acids. Germline V gene data show CDR1 as MGHRA and CDR2 as YSYEKL. J was trimmed by 2 bases and V by 1 base; bases with no gene match: 8.

The rearrangement joins TRBV6-5 to TRBJ1-2, with a tentative D call TRBD1 (5 bases). Looked up from germline, CDR1 is MNHEY and CDR2 is SVGAGI. There are 13 residues in the CDR3. V was clipped by 7 bases and J by 8 bases, with 17 bases between them. CDR3 coding DNA: TGTGCCAGCATAATTTCGACAGTTAGGGGCTACACCTTC. Protein product: CASIISTVRGYTF.

The rearrangement uses TRBV11-3 and TRBJ2-1, with 10 bases aligning to TRBD2. After removal of 5 bases from V and 8 bases from J, the junction contained 12 bases not matched to a gene. Germline V lookup: CDR1 SGHNT, CDR2 YENEEA. CDR3 size: 16 residues. The CDR3 coding sequence is TGTGCCAGCAGCCCAAGAGCGGGGGGGCCTCAGGATGAGCAGTTCTTC. It yields the protein CASSPRAGGPQDEQFF. Drawing the rest from reference TRBV11-3 and TRBJ2-1, the complete variable domain is EAGVVQSPRYKIIEKKQPVAFWCNPISGHNTLYWYLQNLGQGPELLIRYENEEAVDDSQLPKDRFSAERLKGVDSTLKIQPAELGDSAVYLCASSPRAGGPQDEQFFGPGTRLTVL.

The chain employs TRBV5-4 and TRBJ2-1; the D gene is possibly TRBD2 (6 bases). CDR1 is SGHNT, CDR2 YYREEE, per germline (reference sequence). V was shortened by 4 bases and J by 6 bases, with 17 bases between the two germline ends. The CDR3 extends over 15 amino acids. CDR3 region: CASSLKVGGGNEQFF. The CDR3 DNA sequence: TGTGCCAGCAGCCTCAAGGTGGGGGGAGGCAATGAGCAGTTCTTC.

As for this clone: The identical CDR3 is also encoded by other nucleotide sequences in the sample. The V and J genes are TRBV29-1 and TRBJ2-7; perhaps TRBD2 as D (6 bases). The V end was cut by 3 bases, the J end by 4 bases, with 10 bases between. CDR3 length equals 12 residues. Per germline, CDR1 SQVTM and CDR2 ANQGSEA. CDR3 residues: CSVEGGGYEQYF. CDR3 nucleotide sequence: TGCAGCGTTGAGGGGGGTGGATACGAGCAGTACTTC.

The rearrangement uses TRBV11-2 and TRBJ1-2, with unresolved D. V was trimmed by 8 bases and J by 7 bases, leaving 14 bases between them. The CDR3 is 12 residues long. The germline V gene has CDR1 SGHAT and CDR2 FQNNGV. CDR3 coding DNA: TGTGCCAGCGGGCCGGGCGGACTTGGCTACACCTTC. This translates into CASGPGGLGYTF.

The chain is built from TRBV5-4 and TRBJ2-1; 12 bases agree with TRBD2. This CDR3 spans 18 amino acids. V lost 0 bases to trimming and J lost 2 bases; unmatched junction nucleotides: 6. Germline V lookup: CDR1 SGHNT, CDR2 YYREEE (reference sequence). The CDR3: CASSLVASGRGTYNEQFF. CDR3 nucleotides: TGTGCCAGCAGCTTGGTGGCTAGCGGGAGGGGCACCTACAATGAGCAGTTCTTC.

The chain couples TRBV19 to TRBJ1-1; D is unclear. In germline, CDR1 is LNHDA, CDR2 SQIVND (reference sequence). The length of the CDR3 is 14 residues. V lost 1 base and J 1 base, leaving 7 bases between the germline ends. CDR3 sequence (DNA): TGTGCCAGTAGTATAGTCCGGGAGAACACTGAAGCTTTCTTT. Protein sequence: CASSIVRENTEAFF.

On this clone itself: Other nucleotide sequences from this sample produce the same CDR3. The rearrangement uses TRBV5-1 and TRBJ1-3; 7 bases match TRBD1. Germline V gene lookup returns CDR1 SGHRS and CDR2 YFSETQ. CDR3 length equals 14 residues. V lost 3 bases, J lost 4 bases, and 4 bases stayed unmatched. CDR3: CASSSTGSGNTIYF. CDR3 nucleotide sequence: TGCGCCAGCAGCTCGACAGGGTCCGGAAACACCATATATTTT.